Following are 30 T cell receptor beta chains from one sample sequenced in a study of cytomegalovirus exposure and HLA in healthy donors (dated by TCRdb to between 2016 and 2019). The library was obtained by the immunoSEQ multiplex PCR assay. For the multiplex PCR, a mixture combining 60 forward primers for TCR Vbeta segments and 13 reverse primers for TCR Jbeta segments was used. TCRdb provides this immuneACCESS table in a form limited to in-frame rearrangements. Some clones are lacking; in checked studies, under half of them reflect an unresolved V gene, and why the rest are absent is not known. The sample records fewer than 150,000 clones, 82% of which are singletons. The leading ten clones occupy 2% to 3% of the sample. The sample consisted of PBMCs. These receptor sequences come from a woman under 30 in good health and CMV-seronegative.

This sequence joins TRBV9 and TRBJ2-1; D possibly corresponds to TRBD1 (6 bases). The length of the CDR3 is 13 residues. With 3 bases removed from V and 5 bases from J, the gap between germline ends came to 9 bases. Germline CDR1 is SGDLS and CDR2 is YYNGEE. This CDR3 reads CASSEDRNNEQFF. In nucleotides, the CDR3 is TGTGCCAGCAGCGAGGACAGAAACAATGAGCAGTTCTTC.

The genes are TRBV11-3 and TRBJ2-7, with no clear D. Germline V gene lookup returns CDR1 SGHNT and CDR2 YENEEA. The CDR3 spans 13 residues. V was cut by 1 base and J by 7 bases, with 11 bases left in between. The CDR3: CASSLGRVGEQYV. The CDR3 nucleotides read TGTGCCAGCAGCTTAGGTCGAGTAGGAGAGCAGTACGTC.

This chain links TRBV7-2 with TRBJ1-2; the D is unclear. Trimming stripped 3 bases from V and 2 bases from J, with 10 bases between. Germline CDR1 is SGHTA and CDR2 is FQGNSA. CDR3 length equals 14 residues. This CDR3 is CASSFQAGNYGYTF. The DNA of the CDR3 is TGTGCCAGCAGCTTCCAGGCAGGAAACTATGGCTACACCTTC.

The chain couples TRBV11-3 to TRBJ2-2; 7 bases are a match to TRBD1. Germline V lookup: CDR1 SGHNT, CDR2 YENEEA. V lost 5 bases, J lost 5 bases, and 11 bases stayed unmatched. The CDR3 runs 16 residues. The CDR3 nucleotides are TGTGCCAGCAGCGCCGACAGGGCAGGGCATACCGGGGAGCTGTTTTTT. Translation: CASSADRAGHTGELFF.

This clone occurred once. V is TRBV7-8 and J is TRBJ2-1; 11 bases are shared with TRBD2. Looked up from germline, CDR1 is SGHVS and CDR2 is FQNEAQ. Losses at the gene ends were 2 bases for V and 3 bases for J; bases not matched to a gene: 6. The CDR3 covers 17 residues. This chain's CDR3 is CASSLLAGGQYYNEQFF. CDR3 nucleotide sequence: TGTGCCAGCAGCTTACTAGCGGGAGGCCAATACTACAATGAGCAGTTCTTC.

The chain has TRBV27 and TRBJ2-5; 11 nucleotides align to TRBD2. Germline V gene lookup returns CDR1 MNHEY and CDR2 SMNVEV (reference sequence). CDR3 length: 14 amino acids. Trimming removed 6 bases from V and 5 bases from J; junction bases left unmatched: 5. The CDR3 DNA reads TGTGCCAGCAGACTAGCGGGAGATGGGGAGACCCAGTACTTC. It yields the protein CASRLAGDGETQYF.

This chain uses TRBV7-9 with TRBJ2-6, with 7 bases aligning to TRBD1. The CDR3 length is 16 residues. Germline V gives CDR1 SEHNR, CDR2 FQNEAQ (reference sequence). V was clipped by 1 base and J by 3 bases; unmatched bases: 3. CDR3 region: CASSLEGGGGANVLTF. The CDR3 DNA sequence: TGTGCCAGCAGCTTAGAAGGGGGCGGTGGGGCCAACGTCCTGACTTTC.

J is TRBJ2-7 and V is TRBV19; D call uncertain. The CDR3 spans 15 residues. Germline-derived CDR1 and CDR2 are LNHDA and SQIVND (reference sequence). The V gene lost 5 bases and the J gene lost 6 bases, with 20 bases spanning the gap. The CDR3 loop reads CASSPLPASSGEQYF. The CDR3 coding sequence is TGTGCCAGTAGTCCCCTCCCCGCCTCCTCCGGCGAGCAGTACTTC.

This clone was picked up one time. The J gene is TRBJ1-5, the V gene TRBV19; 10 bases line up with TRBD1. V lost 5 bases to trimming and J lost 5 bases; unmatched junction nucleotides: 6. This CDR3 comprises 15 residues. Germline V gene sequence: CDR1 LNHDA, CDR2 SQIVND (reference sequence). The CDR3 coding sequence is TGTGCCAGTAGTCCGGCCGGGACAGGGGATCAGCCCCAGCATTTT. Amino acids: CASSPAGTGDQPQHF.

The V gene is TRBV7-2, the J gene TRBJ1-1; D gene unclear. Germline loops: CDR1 SGHTA, CDR2 FQGNSA. The V and J ends lost 1 base and 0 bases respectively, with 3 bases between them. The CDR3 is 13 residues long. This chain's CDR3 is CASSLVLNTEAFF. CDR3 sequence (DNA): TGTGCCAGCAGCTTAGTCTTGAACACTGAAGCTTTCTTT.

This sequence joins TRBV7-6 and TRBJ1-2, with 7 bases that match TRBD1. This CDR3 is 16 amino acids long. CDR1 is SGHVS and CDR2 is FNYEAQ in the germline V gene. V lost 1 base, J lost 5 bases, and 10 bases stayed unmatched. The CDR3 DNA reads as TGTGCCAGCAGCTTAGAACATCACTTACAGGGGTATGGCTACACCTTC. Protein: CASSLEHHLQGYGYTF.

The V and J genes are TRBV7-8 and TRBJ1-1, with no clear D. V was pared by 3 bases and J by 7 bases, with 12 bases between. The CDR3 covers 13 residues. The germline V gene has CDR1 SGHVS and CDR2 FQNEAQ. CDR3 region: CASSLAGVGEAFF. The CDR3 nucleotides read TGTGCCAGCAGCTTGGCCGGGGTTGGTGAAGCTTTCTTT.

The chain joins TRBV6-1 to TRBJ1-1, with 7 bases matching TRBD1. The germline CDR1 and CDR2 sequences are MNHNS and SASEGT. Germline trimming cut 5 bases from V and 4 bases from J; bases unmatched to any gene: 1. CDR3 length: 12 amino acids. The CDR3 spells CASSTGVTEAFF. The DNA of the CDR3 is TGTGCCAGCAGTACAGGGGTCACTGAAGCTTTCTTT.

This rearrangement joins TRBV7-6 to TRBJ2-7; 9 nucleotides line up with TRBD2. The germline V gene encodes CDR1 SGHVS and CDR2 FNYEAQ. The CDR3 loop spans 16 amino acids. J gave up 0 bases and V 4 bases, and 7 bases lay outside the gene matches. The CDR3 nucleotides are TGTGCCAGCAGCTCCGTGAGCGGGAGGTTCTCCTACGAGCAGTACTTC. This gives the protein CASSSVSGRFSYEQYF.

This clone has only a few counts. The chain joins TRBV5-4 to TRBJ2-1; possible D gene TRBD2, 6 bases. CDR3 size: 15 residues. V was cut by 4 bases and J by 6 bases, with 17 bases left in between. Looked up from germline, CDR1 is SGHNT and CDR2 is YYREEE (reference sequence). In DNA, the CDR3 is TGTGCCAGCAGCCCGGGGTCGGGAGCGGGCAATGAGCAGTTCTTC. This translates into CASSPGSGAGNEQFF.

The chain links TRBV11-3 to TRBJ2-7; 8 bases map to TRBD2. The CDR3 is made up of 15 amino acids. V was pared by 3 bases and J by 3 bases, with 7 bases of the junction left unmatched. Germline CDR1 SGHNT, CDR2 YENEEA. Here the CDR3 reads CASSFLAGGDYEQYF. The CDR3 DNA reads as TGTGCCAGCAGCTTCCTAGCGGGTGGCGACTACGAGCAGTACTTC.

In this sample, this clone turned up once. This chain links TRBV19 with TRBJ1-4; D is possibly TRBD1 (6 bases). Deletions cut 9 bases from V and 4 bases from J, with 18 bases between. CDR3 length: 15 residues. Per germline, CDR1 LNHDA and CDR2 SQIVND (reference sequence). The CDR3 DNA reads as TGTGCCAGCAATACAGGGTCCCAGATTAATGAAAAACTGTTTTTT. It yields the protein CASNTGSQINEKLFF.

This clone has just one count. The chain combines TRBV7-6 with TRBJ2-7; 10 positions match TRBD2. Germline V gene sequence: CDR1 SGHVS, CDR2 FNYEAQ. Unmatched junction bases numbered 13, after V lost 5 bases and J lost 6 bases. This CDR3 contains 16 residues. CDR3 DNA sequence: TGTGCCAGCAGCCCGGCGGGCGCTAGCGGGAGTAGCGAGCAGTACTTC. The encoded protein is CASSPAGASGSSEQYF.

This chain links TRBV29-1 with TRBJ1-1, with D unresolved. The CDR3 loop spans 11 amino acids. CDR1 and CDR2 from the germline V gene are SQVTM and ANQGSEA. DNA for the CDR3: TGCGGACTATGGGTGAACACTGAAGCTTTCTTT. It specifies CGLWVNTEAFF.

This clone was observed once. This chain connects TRBV7-9 to TRBJ2-2, with 7 bases lining up with TRBD1. V lost 6 bases to trimming and J lost 7 bases; unmatched junction nucleotides: 11. Germline V gene data show CDR1 as SEHNR and CDR2 as FQNEAQ (reference sequence). CDR3 length: 15 amino acids. This CDR3 reads CASSPLRGQVGELFF. The CDR3, as DNA: TGTGCCAGCAGTCCACTTAGGGGGCAGGTCGGGGAGCTGTTTTTT.

The chain combines TRBV29-1 with TRBJ1-2; 7 bases agree with TRBD1. The CDR3 runs to 13 residues. V dropped 4 bases and J dropped 7; count of bases not matched to a gene: 9. Germline V gene lookup returns CDR1 SQVTM and CDR2 ANQGSEA. DNA of the CDR3: TGCAGCGTTGTGGAGGGGGCAGGTGGTGGCTACACCTTC. This gives the protein CSVVEGAGGGYTF.

The CDR3 region is CASRGVGNGNTIYF. The CDR3 DNA is TGTGCCAGCAGGGGAGTCGGAAACGGAAACACCATATATTTT. The chain uses TRBV6-5 and TRBJ1-3, with D unclear. Germline loops: CDR1 MNHEY, CDR2 SVGAGI. With 6 bases removed from V and 4 bases from J, the gap between germline ends came to 13 bases. The CDR3 loop spans 14 amino acids.

The genes are TRBV11-2 and TRBJ2-1, with 12 bases that match TRBD1. Germline values: CDR1 SGHAT, CDR2 FQNNGV. Trimming at V came to 1 base and at J to 4 bases, leaving 5 bases not matched to a gene. The length of the CDR3 is 17 residues. As DNA, the CDR3 is TGTGCCAGCAGCTTAGTAGGGACAGGGGGCGCATACAATGAGCAGTTCTTC. Translated: CASSLVGTGGAYNEQFF.

The rearrangement links TRBV27 to TRBJ1-2, with 8 positions matching TRBD1. Trimming cost V 6 bases and J 6 bases; bases outside gene matches: 6. The CDR3 runs to 13 residues. Looked up from germline, CDR1 is MNHEY and CDR2 is SMNVEV (reference sequence). The CDR3 here is CASSPMTGDGYTF. The DNA for the CDR3 is TGTGCCAGCAGCCCCATGACAGGGGATGGCTACACCTTC.

This chain connects TRBV21-1 to TRBJ2-5; the table's TRBD1 call for D was not verified on the DNA. TRBV21-1 is deemed a pseudogene. This CDR3 region has 15 residues. CDR3 sequence reads: CASSLRQGRKETQYF. CDR3 DNA sequence: TGTGCCAGCAGCCTCCGACAGGGTCGGAAAGAGACCCAGTACTTC.

The rearrangement links TRBV6-6 to TRBJ2-3; TRBD2 matches at 11 bases. Trimming cost V 2 bases and J 3 bases; bases outside gene matches: 1. Germline V gene lookup returns CDR1 MNHNY and CDR2 SVGAGI (reference sequence). The CDR3 has 15 amino acids. In DNA form, the CDR3 reads TGTGCCAGCAGTTACACTAGCGGGAGTACAGATACGCAGTATTTT. As protein: CASSYTSGSTDTQYF.

The V and J genes are TRBV9 and TRBJ2-3; 9 positions agree with TRBD2. Per germline, CDR1 SGDLS and CDR2 YYNGEE. This CDR3 contains 17 residues. J lost 3 bases, V lost 1 base, and 9 bases had no gene match. CDR3 region: CASSVYLTRGGTDTQYF. In DNA form, the CDR3 reads TGTGCCAGCAGCGTATATCTGACGCGGGGGGGTACAGATACGCAGTATTTT. The whole variable domain, remainder taken from reference TRBV9 and TRBJ2-3, is DSGVTQTPKHLITATGQRVTLRCSPRSGDLSVYWYQQSLDQGLQFLIQYYNGEERAKGNILERFSAQQFPDLHSELNLSSLELGDSALYFCASSVYLTRGGTDTQYFGPGTRLTVL.

The V call is TRBV5-4, the J call TRBJ1-6, with 7 bases fitting TRBD1. Germline CDR1 and CDR2: SGHNT and YYREEE (reference sequence). V lost 4 bases and J lost 8; bases outside the gene matches: 3. The CDR3 is made up of 13 amino acids. Here the CDR3 reads CASSRDRDSPLHF. CDR3 sequence (DNA): TGTGCCAGCAGCCGGGACAGAGATTCACCCCTCCACTTT.

The chain carries TRBV15 and TRBJ1-1; TRBD1 matches 7 bases. The CDR3 is 13 amino acids. Per germline, CDR1 LNHNV and CDR2 YYDKDF (reference sequence). Unmatched junction bases numbered 1, after V lost 1 base and J lost 5 bases. The CDR3 loop reads CATSRGRGTEAFF. The CDR3 DNA is TGTGCCACCAGCAGAGGCAGGGGGACTGAAGCTTTCTTT. The whole variable domain, remainder taken from reference TRBV15 and TRBJ1-1, is DAMVIQNPRYQVTQFGKPVTLSCSQTLNHNVMYWYQQKSSQAPKLLFHYYDKDFNNEADTPDNFQSRRPNTSFCFLDIRSPGLGDTAMYLCATSRGRGTEAFFGQGTRLTVV.

The gene calls are TRBV14 and TRBJ2-2; perhaps TRBD1 as D (5 bases). The CDR3 extends over 16 amino acids. Germline values: CDR1 SGHDN, CDR2 FVKESK. The V and J ends lost 0 bases and 4 bases respectively, with 12 bases between them. The CDR3 loop is CASSQDLGAITGELFF. As DNA, the CDR3 is TGTGCCAGCAGCCAAGATTTAGGGGCGATCACCGGGGAGCTGTTTTTT.